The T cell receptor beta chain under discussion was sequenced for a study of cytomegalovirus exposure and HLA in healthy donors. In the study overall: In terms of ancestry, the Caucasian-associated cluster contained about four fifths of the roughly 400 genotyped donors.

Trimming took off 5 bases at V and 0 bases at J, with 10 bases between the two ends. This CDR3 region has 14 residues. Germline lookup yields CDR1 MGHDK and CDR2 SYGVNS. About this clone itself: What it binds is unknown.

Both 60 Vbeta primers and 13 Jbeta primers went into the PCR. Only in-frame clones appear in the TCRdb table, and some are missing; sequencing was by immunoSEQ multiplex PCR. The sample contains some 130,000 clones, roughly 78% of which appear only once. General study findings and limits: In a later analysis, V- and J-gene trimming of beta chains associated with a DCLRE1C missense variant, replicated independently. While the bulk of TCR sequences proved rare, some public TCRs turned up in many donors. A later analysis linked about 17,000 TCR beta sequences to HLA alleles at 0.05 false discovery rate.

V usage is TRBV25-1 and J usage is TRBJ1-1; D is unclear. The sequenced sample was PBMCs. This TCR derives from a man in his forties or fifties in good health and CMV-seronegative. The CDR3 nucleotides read TGTGCCAGCAGTTCGGAGCCAATGAACACTGAAGCTTTCTTT. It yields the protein CASSSEPMNTEAFF.